This TCR beta chain was captured in a study of graft-versus-host responses after intestinal transplantation. For the study at large: Multivisceral, liver-intestinal, or isolated intestinal grafts were transplanted into recipients. Once they had received anti-thymocyte globulin induction, all recipients took tacrolimus and steroids for about 3 years.

As to this clone: Its specificity is not known.

Whole-study results and caveats: There was an association between peak levels of circulating GvH clones and early post-transplant HvG declines.

The table came from immunoSEQ multiplex PCR; TCRdb's copy has only in-frame clones and leaves some out. The profile shows more than 65,000 clones, 84% of them singletons. The CDR3 covers 14 residues. CDR1 is SGHAT and CDR2 is FQNNGV in the germline V gene. J was trimmed by 11 bases and V by 4 bases; bases with no gene match: 6. The origin of this receptor is a human donor who was the organ donor for an intestinal transplant. The sample here was unstimulated CD4+ T cells sorted from spleen or lymph node cells, taken before transplant. This chain uses TRBV11-2 with TRBJ1-6, with 9 bases lining up with TRBD1. CDR3 region: CASSSRTGEAPLHF. The CDR3 coding sequence is TGTGCCAGCAGCTCGAGGACAGGGGAGGCACCCCTCCACTTT.